The 27 T cell receptor beta chains reported below all come from one sample, sequenced in a study of blood T cell repertoires in COVID-19 (dated by TCRdb to the early 2020s). Receptors were amplified or captured by the immunoSEQ multiplex PCR assay. Drawn from immuneACCESS, this table holds only the in-frame rearrangements with V and J called that TCRdb kept. Clones are partly lost; checked studies trace under half to an unresolved V gene and leave the rest unexplained. This sample lists more than 110,000 clones; 75% to 80% were detected once. Just under 3% of the sample comes from the top ten. The sequenced sample consisted of PBMCs or T cells enriched from blood (not recorded which). Source of these receptors: a woman aged 45-60 years who had recovered from COVID-19.

V is TRBV19 and J is TRBJ1-5; D ambiguous. The CDR3 sequence is 16 residues long. Germline CDR1 and CDR2: LNHDA and SQIVND (reference sequence). The V end lost 3 bases, the J end lost 4 bases, and 16 bases lay between the germline ends. CDR3 nucleotide sequence: TGTGCCAGTAGTATGGCGCTTAACCGGCGGAATCAGCCCCAGCATTTT. As protein: CASSMALNRRNQPQHF.

This chain links TRBV5-1 with TRBJ2-5; D is possibly TRBD1 (6 bases). CDR3 length equals 15 residues. V gave up 4 bases and J gave up 1 base, with 14 bases separating them. Germline CDR1 SGHRS, CDR2 YFSETQ. CDR3 nucleotides: TGCGCCAGCAGCAGCTGGGGGCAACTCCAAGAGACCCAGTACTTC. Protein: CASSSWGQLQETQYF.

In this sample, this clone turned up a few times. This chain connects TRBV28 to TRBJ1-5; perhaps TRBD1 as D (5 bases). CDR3 length: 15 residues. The germline V gene has CDR1 MDHEN and CDR2 SYDVKM. Trimming removed 4 bases from V and 7 bases from J, with 17 bases in between. CDR3 loop: CASSSPTGSPQPQHF. CDR3 coding DNA: TGTGCCAGCAGTTCGCCTACAGGTAGTCCCCAGCCCCAGCATTTT. Full variable domain (missing parts from reference TRBV28 and TRBJ1-5): DVKVTQSSRYLVKRTGEKVFLECVQDMDHENMFWYRQDPGLGLRLIYFSYDVKMKEKGDIPEGYSVSREKKERFSLILESASTNQTSMYLCASSSPTGSPQPQHFGDGTRLSIL.

This rearrangement joins TRBV14 to TRBJ2-2; 8 nucleotides match TRBD2. CDR3 length: 17 residues. The germline CDR1 and CDR2 sequences are SGHDN and FVKESK. V gave up 4 bases and J gave up 6 bases; unmatched junction bases: 13. CDR3 sequence: CASSLLIDSGVPGELFF. CDR3 DNA sequence: TGTGCCAGCAGCCTTCTTATCGATAGCGGGGTCCCCGGGGAGCTGTTTTTT.

The chain recombines TRBV3-1 (or the pseudogene TRBV3-2) with TRBJ2-5, with TRBD2 as a possible D gene (5 bases). Germline loops: CDR1 LGHDT, CDR2 YNNKEL (reference sequence). The CDR3 spans 15 residues. The V end was cut by 0 bases, the J end by 6 bases, with 14 bases between. The CDR3 sequence is CASSQDSRAGKTQYF. As DNA, the CDR3 is TGTGCCAGCAGCCAAGATAGTAGGGCCGGGAAGACCCAGTACTTC.

The genes are TRBV7-9 and TRBJ1-1; 11 bases align to TRBD1. Germline V gives CDR1 SEHNR, CDR2 FQNEAQ (reference sequence). The CDR3 consists of 13 residues. V trimming: 5 bases; J trimming: 5 bases; junction bases outside the gene matches: 1. Here the CDR3 reads CASSRDRGTEAFF. The CDR3 coding sequence is TGTGCCAGCAGCCGGGACAGGGGGACTGAAGCTTTCTTT.

The chain couples TRBV7-9 to TRBJ1-5, with D unresolved. The CDR3 extends over 14 amino acids. The germline V gene has CDR1 SEHNR and CDR2 FQNEAQ (reference sequence). Trimming stripped 4 bases from V and 3 bases from J, with 10 bases between. The CDR3 coding sequence is TGTGCCAGCAGCTCTGGTGGAGCCAATCAGCCCCAGCATTTT. This translates into CASSSGGANQPQHF. Together with reference TRBV7-9 and TRBJ1-5, the CDR3 gives the full variable domain: DTGVSQNPRHKITKRGQNVTFRCDPISEHNRLYWYRQTLGQGPEFLTYFQNEAQLEKSRLLSDRFSAERPKGSFSTLEIQRTEQGDSAMYLCASSSGGANQPQHFGDGTRLSIL.

This clone has a handful of counts. The chain recombines TRBV9 with TRBJ2-2; 8 bases line up with TRBD1. V gave up 3 bases and J gave up 5 bases; unmatched junction bases: 15. The CDR3 has 18 amino acids. CDR1 and CDR2 from the germline V gene are SGDLS and YYNGEE. The CDR3 loop reads CASSERGLRDRRTGELFF. The CDR3 DNA is TGTGCCAGCAGCGAGAGGGGCCTCCGGGACAGGCGTACCGGGGAGCTGTTTTTT.

The chain joins TRBV19 to TRBJ1-4; 7 bases align to TRBD1. The CDR3 is 15 residues long. V was pared by 5 bases and J by 4 bases, with 7 bases of the junction left unmatched. CDR1 and CDR2 (germline): LNHDA, SQIVND (reference sequence). CDR3 residues: CASSPQTGFNEKLFF. The CDR3 DNA reads as TGTGCCAGTAGTCCGCAGACAGGGTTTAATGAAAAACTGTTTTTT.

Details on this clone: Different DNA sequences within this sample yield the same CDR3. CDR3 DNA: TGTGCCAGCAGCCAAGGAGGGCCCAGCAATCAGCCCCAGCATTTT. Protein: CASSQGGPSNQPQHF. This sequence joins TRBV3-1 (or the pseudogene TRBV3-2) and TRBJ1-5; no definite D call. CDR3 size: 15 residues. Deletions cut 1 base from V and 1 base from J, with 8 bases between. Per the germline V gene, CDR1 is LGHDT and CDR2 is YNNKEL (reference sequence).

This clone was picked up one time. This chain connects TRBV11-2 to TRBJ2-2, with TRBD2 as a possible D gene (5 bases). The V end lost 1 base, the J end lost 2 bases, and 11 bases lay between the germline ends. The germline gives CDR1 SGHAT, CDR2 FQNNGV. The length of the CDR3 is 16 residues. As DNA, the CDR3 is TGTGCCAGCAGCTTAGTTCGGGGTCCAAACACCGGGGAGCTGTTTTTT. It translates to CASSLVRGPNTGELFF.

This chain links TRBV7-2 with TRBJ1-5; 9 bases match TRBD1. The length of the CDR3 is 15 residues. The J segment lost 1 base and the V segment lost 6 bases, leaving 4 bases of the junction unmatched. Germline CDR1 SGHTA, CDR2 FQGNSA. For the CDR3, the DNA is TGTGCCAGCAGTTTGGACAGGGGCAGCAATCAGCCCCAGCATTTT. Translating it yields CASSLDRGSNQPQHF.

The chain has TRBV4-1 and TRBJ2-5; no reliable D call. The germline gives CDR1 MGHRA, CDR2 YSYEKL. The V gene lost 0 bases and the J gene lost 8 bases, with 13 bases spanning the gap. This CDR3 spans 14 amino acids. The CDR3 here is CASSQEEAVKTQYF. The CDR3 nucleotides read TGCGCCAGCAGCCAAGAAGAGGCAGTCAAAACCCAGTACTTC.

This sequence joins TRBV11-3 and TRBJ1-1, with D perhaps TRBD1 (6 bases). Per germline, CDR1 SGHNT and CDR2 YENEEA. The CDR3 totals 13 residues. Between the trimmed V and J ends, which lost 5 bases and 4 bases, there was a span of 11 bases. The CDR3 region has the DNA TGTGCCAGCAGCACGTTCAGGGGCACTGAAGCTTTCTTT. This gives the protein CASSTFRGTEAFF.

J is TRBJ2-5 and V is TRBV5-8; 8 bases fit TRBD1. This CDR3 region has 15 residues. Trimming at V came to 6 bases and at J to 5 bases, leaving 12 bases not matched to a gene. CDR1 is SGHTS, CDR2 YDEGEE, per germline. CDR3: CASTTINRGWETQYF. CDR3 sequence (DNA): TGTGCCAGCACCACCATAAACAGGGGGTGGGAGACCCAGTACTTC.

V is TRBV6-5 and J is TRBJ1-4, with D tentatively TRBD1 (5 bases). The germline gives CDR1 MNHEY, CDR2 SVGAGI. Trimming took off 0 bases at V and 8 bases at J, with 7 bases between the two ends. This CDR3 is 13 amino acids long. CDR3 region: CASSYSGGEKLFF. In nucleotides, the CDR3 is TGTGCCAGCAGTTACTCTGGGGGGGAAAAACTGTTTTTT.

This clone has more than one count but fewer than ten. V gene TRBV3-1 (or the pseudogene TRBV3-2) combines with J gene TRBJ1-3; 11 bases match TRBD1. The germline gives CDR1 LGHDT, CDR2 YNNKEL (reference sequence). This CDR3 is 18 amino acids long. V lost 2 bases and J lost 3; bases outside the gene matches: 9. DNA for the CDR3: TGTGCCAGCAGCCAACTAACCTGGACAGGGGGCTTTGGAAACACCATATATTTT. Its protein product is CASSQLTWTGGFGNTIYF.

The rearrangement uses TRBV28 and TRBJ1-2; D is unresolved. The germline V gene has CDR1 MDHEN and CDR2 SYDVKM. Trimming removed 3 bases at V and 4 bases at J, with 12 bases between. The CDR3 has 14 amino acids. The DNA for the CDR3 is TGTGCCAGCAGTTTGCCGGGGAAATCCTATGGCTACACCTTC. It encodes CASSLPGKSYGYTF.

The chain links TRBV13 to TRBJ2-5; TRBD2 agrees at 10 bases. The V segment lost 6 bases and the J segment 2 bases; nucleotides outside the gene matches: 6. Germline V gene sequence: CDR1 PRHDT, CDR2 FYEKMQ (reference sequence). CDR3 size: 15 residues. The CDR3 loop reads CASRKAGGHQETQYF. In nucleotides, the CDR3 is TGTGCCAGCAGAAAAGCGGGAGGGCATCAAGAGACCCAGTACTTC.

The V call is TRBV19, the J call TRBJ1-3, with 8 bases identical to TRBD1. The CDR3 runs to 16 residues. CDR1 is LNHDA, CDR2 SQIVND, per germline (reference sequence). V was pared by 6 bases and J by 0 bases, with 7 bases of the junction left unmatched. The CDR3 is CASSGDRTSSGNTIYF. CDR3 sequence (DNA): TGTGCCAGTAGCGGGGACAGGACGAGCTCTGGAAACACCATATATTTT.

This clone showed up just once. The chain uses TRBV10-3 and TRBJ1-6; maybe TRBD1 (5 bases). The ends were cut back, 10 bases at V and 11 bases at J, with 15 bases in the middle. Germline V gene lookup returns CDR1 ENHRY and CDR2 SYGVKD. CDR3 length: 12 amino acids. Here the CDR3 DNA reads TGTGCCACTACCGCGGGGGGGACACCCCTCCACTTT. Its translation: CATTAGGTPLHF.

The chain combines TRBV6-1 with TRBJ1-1; D not certain. Deletions cut 0 bases from V and 11 bases from J, with 10 bases between. The CDR3 is 12 amino acids. Germline loops: CDR1 MNHNS, CDR2 SASEGT. This chain's CDR3 is CASSEARGGAFF. For the CDR3, the DNA is TGTGCCAGCAGTGAAGCGCGGGGTGGGGCTTTCTTT.

The rearrangement uses TRBV5-4 and TRBJ1-2; weak D call: TRBD1 (6 bases). The CDR3 length is 14 residues. The germline V gene encodes CDR1 SGHNT and CDR2 YYREEE (reference sequence). V was trimmed by 0 bases and J by 7 bases, leaving 13 bases between them. In nucleotides, the CDR3 is TGTGCCAGCAGCTTGGACAGGGTGAAGGGTGGCTACACCTTC. It is translated as CASSLDRVKGGYTF.

This chain links TRBV16 with TRBJ1-5; tentative D call: TRBD1 (5 bases). V was clipped by 2 bases and J by 0 bases, with 8 bases between them. The CDR3 runs to 15 residues. CDR1 is KGHSY, CDR2 FQNENV, per germline. The CDR3 bases are TGTGCCAGCAGCCAACACAGGTATAGCAATCAGCCCCAGCATTTT. Protein sequence: CASSQHRYSNQPQHF.

The chain combines TRBV12-3 or TRBV12-4 with TRBJ2-1; 8 bases are a match to TRBD2. V trimming: 6 bases; J trimming: 9 bases; junction bases outside the gene matches: 4. This CDR3 comprises 12 residues. For the CDR3, the DNA is TGTGCCAGCAGCATAACTAGCGGTGAGCAGTTCTTC. As protein: CASSITSGEQFF.

This chain connects TRBV10-1 to TRBJ2-7; 9 nucleotides align to TRBD2. Germline CDR1 is WNHNN and CDR2 is SYGVQD (reference sequence). After removal of 6 bases from V and 5 bases from J, the junction contained 5 bases not matched to a gene. The CDR3 extends over 13 amino acids. This CDR3 reads CASSTASGNEQYF. CDR3 DNA sequence: TGCGCCAGCAGCACGGCTAGCGGGAACGAGCAGTACTTC.

The chain links TRBV18 to TRBJ1-1, with 8 bases matching TRBD1. The germline CDR1 and CDR2 sequences are KGHSH and LQKENI. The ends lost 2 bases at V and 1 base at J; junction bases unmatched: 6. The CDR3 has 16 amino acids. In DNA, the CDR3 is TGTGCCAGCTCACCAGGCAGGGGGCTGAGGAACACTGAAGCTTTCTTT. It specifies CASSPGRGLRNTEAFF.